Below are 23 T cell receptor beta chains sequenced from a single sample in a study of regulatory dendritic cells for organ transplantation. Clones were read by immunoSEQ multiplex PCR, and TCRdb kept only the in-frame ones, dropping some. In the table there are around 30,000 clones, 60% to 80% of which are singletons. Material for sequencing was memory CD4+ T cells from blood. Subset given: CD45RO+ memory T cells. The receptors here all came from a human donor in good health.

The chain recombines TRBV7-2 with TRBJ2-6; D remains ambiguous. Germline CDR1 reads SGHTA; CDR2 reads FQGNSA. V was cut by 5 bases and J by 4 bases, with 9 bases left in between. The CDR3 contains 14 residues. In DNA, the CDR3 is TGTGCCAGCAGCCCAACCCCCGGGGCCAACGTCCTGACTTTC. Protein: CASSPTPGANVLTF.

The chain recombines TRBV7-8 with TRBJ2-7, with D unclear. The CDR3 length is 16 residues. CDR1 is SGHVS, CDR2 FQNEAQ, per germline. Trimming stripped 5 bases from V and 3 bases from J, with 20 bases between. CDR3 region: CASSKMVSPSFYEQYF. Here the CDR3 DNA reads TGTGCCAGCAGCAAAATGGTCTCGCCTTCCTTCTACGAGCAGTACTTC.

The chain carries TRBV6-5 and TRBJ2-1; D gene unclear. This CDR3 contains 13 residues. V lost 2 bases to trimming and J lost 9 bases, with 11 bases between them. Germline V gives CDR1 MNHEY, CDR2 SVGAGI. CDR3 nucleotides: TGTGCCAGCAGTTACGCACCAGTTGGTGAGCAGTTCTTC. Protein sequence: CASSYAPVGEQFF.

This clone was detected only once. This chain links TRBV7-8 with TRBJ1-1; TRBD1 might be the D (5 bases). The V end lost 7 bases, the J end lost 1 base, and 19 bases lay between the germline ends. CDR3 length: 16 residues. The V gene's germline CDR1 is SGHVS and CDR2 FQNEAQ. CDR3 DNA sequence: TGTGCCAGCACCACTACGGCAGGGTCAACGAACACTGAAGCTTTCTTT. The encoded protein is CASTTTAGSTNTEAFF. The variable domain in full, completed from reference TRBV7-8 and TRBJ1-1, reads GAGVSQSPRYKVAKRGQDVALRCDPISGHVSLFWYQQALGQGPEFLTYFQNEAQLDKSGLPSDRFFAERPEGSVSTLKIQRTQQEDSAVYLCASTTTAGSTNTEAFFGQGTRLTVV.

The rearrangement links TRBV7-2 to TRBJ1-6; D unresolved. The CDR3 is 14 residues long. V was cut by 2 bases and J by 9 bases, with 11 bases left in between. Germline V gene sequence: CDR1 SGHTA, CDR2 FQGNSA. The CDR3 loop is CASSLYRTGSPLHF. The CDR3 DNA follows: TGTGCCAGCAGCTTATATCGGACGGGTTCACCCCTCCACTTT.

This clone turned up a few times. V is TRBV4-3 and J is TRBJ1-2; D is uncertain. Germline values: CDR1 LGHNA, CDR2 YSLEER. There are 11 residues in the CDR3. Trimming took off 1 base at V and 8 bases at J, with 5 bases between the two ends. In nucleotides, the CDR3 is TGCGCCAGCAGCCAAGGAGGAGGCTACACCTTC. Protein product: CASSQGGGYTF.

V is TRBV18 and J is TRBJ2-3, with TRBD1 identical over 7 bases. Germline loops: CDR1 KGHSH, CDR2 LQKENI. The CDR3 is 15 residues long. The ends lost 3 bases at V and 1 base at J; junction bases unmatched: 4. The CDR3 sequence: CASSPAGTGTDTQYF. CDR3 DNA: TGTGCCAGCTCACCGGCCGGGACAGGCACAGATACGCAGTATTTT.

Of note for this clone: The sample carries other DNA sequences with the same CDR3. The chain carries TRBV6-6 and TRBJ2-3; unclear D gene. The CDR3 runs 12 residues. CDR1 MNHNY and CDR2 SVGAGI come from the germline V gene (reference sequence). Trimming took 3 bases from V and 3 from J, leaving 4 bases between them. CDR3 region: CASSYGTDTQYF. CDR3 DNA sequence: TGTGCCAGCAGTTATGGTACAGATACGCAGTATTTT.

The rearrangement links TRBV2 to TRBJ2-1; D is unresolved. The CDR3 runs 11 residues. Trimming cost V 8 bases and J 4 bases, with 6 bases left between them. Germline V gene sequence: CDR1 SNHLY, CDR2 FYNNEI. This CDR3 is CASLSYNEQFF. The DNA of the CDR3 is TGTGCCAGCCTCTCATACAATGAGCAGTTCTTC.

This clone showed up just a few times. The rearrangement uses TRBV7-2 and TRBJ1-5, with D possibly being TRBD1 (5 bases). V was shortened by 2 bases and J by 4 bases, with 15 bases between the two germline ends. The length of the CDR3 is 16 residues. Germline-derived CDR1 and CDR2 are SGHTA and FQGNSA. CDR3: CASSLNPGTVNQPQHF. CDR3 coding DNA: TGTGCCAGCAGCTTAAACCCCGGGACGGTAAATCAGCCCCAGCATTTT.

CDR3 nucleotides: TGTGCCAGCAGCTTGCTATATGACAGGGATAATGAAAAACTGTTTTTT. It is translated as CASSLLYDRDNEKLFF. The J gene is TRBJ1-4, the V gene TRBV5-6; 7 bases are shared with TRBD1. CDR1 SGHDT and CDR2 YYEEEE come from the germline V gene. This CDR3 comprises 16 residues. After removal of 1 base from V and 4 bases from J, the junction contained 7 bases not matched to a gene.

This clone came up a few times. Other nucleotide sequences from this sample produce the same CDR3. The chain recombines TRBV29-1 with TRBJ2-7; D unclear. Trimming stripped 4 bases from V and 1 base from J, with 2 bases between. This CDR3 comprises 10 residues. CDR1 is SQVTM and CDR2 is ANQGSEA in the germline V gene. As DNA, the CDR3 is TGCAGCGTTGGATCCTACGAGCAGTACTTC. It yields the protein CSVGSYEQYF.

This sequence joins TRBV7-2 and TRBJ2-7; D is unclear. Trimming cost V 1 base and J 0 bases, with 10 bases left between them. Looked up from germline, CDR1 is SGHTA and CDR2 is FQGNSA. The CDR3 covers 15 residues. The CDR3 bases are TGTGCCAGCAGCTTAGAGGCGGCGGCCTCCTACGAGCAGTACTTC. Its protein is CASSLEAAASYEQYF.

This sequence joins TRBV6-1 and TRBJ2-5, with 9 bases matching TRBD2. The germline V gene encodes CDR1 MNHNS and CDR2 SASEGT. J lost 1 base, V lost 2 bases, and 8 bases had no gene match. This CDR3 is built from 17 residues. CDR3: CASSEFGSGGFQETQYF. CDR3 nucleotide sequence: TGTGCCAGCAGTGAATTTGGGAGCGGGGGGTTCCAAGAGACCCAGTACTTC.

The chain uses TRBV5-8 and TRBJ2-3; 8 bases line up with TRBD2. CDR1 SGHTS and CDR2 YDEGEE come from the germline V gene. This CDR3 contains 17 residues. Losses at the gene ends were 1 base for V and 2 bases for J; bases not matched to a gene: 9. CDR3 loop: CASSLIGGRRFTDTQYF. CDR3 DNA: TGTGCCAGCAGCTTGATTGGCGGGAGGAGGTTCACAGATACGCAGTATTTT.

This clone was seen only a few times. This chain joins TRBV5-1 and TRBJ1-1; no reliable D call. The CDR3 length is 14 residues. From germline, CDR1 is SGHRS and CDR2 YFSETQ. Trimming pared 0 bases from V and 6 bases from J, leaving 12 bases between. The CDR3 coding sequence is TGCGCCAGCAGCTTGGATTTGGGGTACCCTGAAGCTTTCTTT. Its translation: CASSLDLGYPEAFF.

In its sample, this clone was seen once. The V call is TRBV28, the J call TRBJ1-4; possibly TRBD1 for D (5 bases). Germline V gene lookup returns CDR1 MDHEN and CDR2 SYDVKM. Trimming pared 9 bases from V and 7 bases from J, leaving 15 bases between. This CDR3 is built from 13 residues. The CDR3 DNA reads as TGTGCCAGTTACCGACCAGGGTCTGAAAAACTGTTTTTT. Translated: CASYRPGSEKLFF.

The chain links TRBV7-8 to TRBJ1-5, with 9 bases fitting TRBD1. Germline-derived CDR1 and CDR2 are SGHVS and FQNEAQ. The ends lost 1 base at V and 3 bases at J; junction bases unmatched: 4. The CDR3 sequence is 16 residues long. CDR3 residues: CASSLGGQGINQPQHF. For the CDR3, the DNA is TGTGCCAGCAGCTTAGGGGGACAGGGAATCAATCAGCCCCAGCATTTT.

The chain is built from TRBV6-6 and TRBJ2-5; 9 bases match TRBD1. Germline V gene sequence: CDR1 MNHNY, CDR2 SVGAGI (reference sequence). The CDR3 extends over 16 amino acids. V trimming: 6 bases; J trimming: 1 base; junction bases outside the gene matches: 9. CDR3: CASSPGTGMSQETQYF. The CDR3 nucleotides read TGTGCCAGCAGCCCCGGGACAGGGATGAGCCAAGAGACCCAGTACTTC.

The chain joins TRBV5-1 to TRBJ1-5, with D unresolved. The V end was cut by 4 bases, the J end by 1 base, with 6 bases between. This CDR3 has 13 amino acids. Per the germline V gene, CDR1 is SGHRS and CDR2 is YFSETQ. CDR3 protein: CASSPDSNQPQHF. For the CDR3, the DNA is TGCGCCAGCAGCCCGGACAGCAATCAGCCCCAGCATTTT. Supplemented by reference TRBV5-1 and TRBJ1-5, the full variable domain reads KAGVTQTPRYLIKTRGQQVTLSCSPISGHRSVSWYQQTPGQGLQFLFEYFSETQRNKGNFPGRFSGRQFSNSRSEMNVSTLELGDSALYLCASSPDSNQPQHFGDGTRLSIL.

CDR3 nucleotides: TGTGCCTGGAGCGGGACTGTCAGCTCCTACGAGCAGTACTTC. Translating gives CAWSGTVSSYEQYF. The chain couples TRBV30 to TRBJ2-7; D possibly corresponds to TRBD2 (6 bases). Trimming removed 3 bases at V and 0 bases at J, with 12 bases between. CDR3 size: 14 residues. The germline V gene has CDR1 GTSNPN and CDR2 SVGIG (reference sequence).

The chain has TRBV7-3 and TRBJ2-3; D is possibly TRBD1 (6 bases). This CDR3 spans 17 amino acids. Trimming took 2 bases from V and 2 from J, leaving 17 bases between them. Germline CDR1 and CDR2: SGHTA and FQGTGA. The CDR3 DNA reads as TGTGCCAGCAGCTTATTCCCCCGCTTGGGGGCCACAGATACGCAGTATTTT. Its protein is CASSLFPRLGATDTQYF.

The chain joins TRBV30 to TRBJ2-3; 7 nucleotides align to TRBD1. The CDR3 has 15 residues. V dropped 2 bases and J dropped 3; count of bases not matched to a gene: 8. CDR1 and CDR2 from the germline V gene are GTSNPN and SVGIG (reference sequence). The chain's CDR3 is CAWSIDRVGTDTQYF. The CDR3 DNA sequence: TGTGCCTGGAGTATCGACAGGGTTGGAACAGATACGCAGTATTTT.